This T cell receptor beta chain was profiled in a study of TIL therapy for anti-PD-1-resistant metastatic lung cancer. Germline V lookup: CDR1 MNHNY, CDR2 SVGAGI (reference sequence). Deletions cut 10 bases from V and 5 bases from J, with 20 bases between. This CDR3 spans 14 amino acids. Time point specified: pre-treatment sample, taken before nivolumab and TIL therapy. Most excised metastases sampled were pleural nodules or supraclavicular lymph nodes. This was the immunoSEQ v3 assay. Assay used: immunoSEQ multiplex PCR; TCRdb lists only in-frame clones, some missing. The table records 25,000 to 30,000 clones, 72% of them present only once.

The source material was tumor tissue, sampled at baseline. The sequence was collected from a person between 25 and 79 years old with non-small cell lung cancer. This rearrangement joins TRBV6-6 to TRBJ1-1; D is possibly TRBD1 (6 bases). CDR3 sequence: CATQTGGGRTEAFF. For the CDR3, the DNA is TGTGCCACTCAAACGGGGGGCGGGCGGACTGAAGCTTTCTTT.